This section outlines one T cell receptor (beta chain) sequence together with its context. These data belong to a study of blood T cell repertoires in COVID-19. The overall study: The United States, Italy and Spain supplied acute and convalescent COVID-19 samples. Sources were T cells, B-cell-depleted T cells, or PBMCs; the material itself was cDNA or gDNA.

This CDR3 contains 13 residues. Germline V gene lookup returns CDR1 MNHEY and CDR2 SMNVEV (reference sequence). J was trimmed by 4 bases and V by 8 bases; bases with no gene match: 6. Libraries were prepared by immunoSEQ multiplex PCR; TCRdb keeps only in-frame clonotypes and omits some of them. Here the sample spans about 150,000 clones, about 90% being singletons. The receptor was derived from a man aged 45-65 years with acute or convalescent COVID-19. This rearrangement joins TRBV27 to TRBJ1-2, with 8 bases fitting TRBD1. The sample comprised peripheral blood. Written as DNA, the CDR3 is TGTGCCAGCGTCCGACAGGGGCCCTATGGCTACACCTTC. As protein: CASVRQGPYGYTF.